Listed below are T cell receptor beta chains from one sample, sequenced in a study of spatial heterogeneity in lung cancer. TCRdb re-derived calls from the 5' RACE reads in MiXCR, one entry per CDR3 protein. Of over 75,000 distinct CDR3 sequences listed, approximately 21% were seen once; the top ten hold roughly 6.2%. The source material was PBMCs, sampled at surgery. Every receptor here comes from a male donor with early-stage non-small cell lung cancer. Each CDR3 is given with its conserved first and last residue. Fields, in order: J gene, clone size, D gene, V gene, CDR3 DNA, CDR3 protein. D genes are given only for firm matches. Only some rows state a clone size, as once, few, many or a class for expanded clones.

TRBJ2-1 | few | TRBD2 | TRBV19 | TGTGCCAGCAGTCGCGGCAGCGGGAGCGCGAATGAGCAGTTCTTC | CASSRGSGSANEQFF
TRBJ2-5 | NA | TRBD2 | TRBV6-1 | TGTGCCAGCAGTTCAGCTAGCGGGAGTTTAGGAGAGACCCAGTACTTC | CASSSASGSLGETQYF
TRBJ1-2 | NA | NA | TRBV5-1 | TGCGCCAGCAGCTTGACACAGAGCTATGGCTACACCTTC | CASSLTQSYGYTF
TRBJ1-2 | NA | TRBD1 | TRBV27 | TGTGCCAGCAGTTTTCGACAGGGGGCGCGGGGCTACACCTTC | CASSFRQGARGYTF
TRBJ2-2 | NA | TRBD1 | TRBV19 | TGTGCCAGTAGCCCCCGTCAGGGGGCGGCGGGCACCGGGGAGCTGTTTTTT | CASSPRQGAAGTGELFF
TRBJ1-1 | NA | NA | TRBV29-1 | TGCAGCGTCTCCGAGAGGGGGGACCTGAACACTGAAGCTTTCTTT | CSVSERGDLNTEAFF
TRBJ2-7 | NA | TRBD1 | TRBV2 | TGTGCCAGCAGGAAACAGGGGCACGAGCAGTACTTC | CASRKQGHEQYF
TRBJ1-1 | many | NA | TRBV7-6 | TGTGCCAGCAGCTTTGGGGAGAACACTGAAGCTTTCTTT | CASSFGENTEAFF
TRBJ1-1 | few | TRBD1 | TRBV7-9 | TGTGCCAGCAGCTTAGGGACAGGGGTGTTGGTGAACACTGAAGCTTTCTTT | CASSLGTGVLVNTEAFF
TRBJ1-5 | NA | NA | TRBV27 | TGTGCCAGCAGTTCGGGGGGGGCTCCGAGCAATCAGCCCCAGCATTTT | CASSSGGAPSNQPQHF